This record concerns one T cell receptor beta chain sequence. Repertoires were generated with immunoSEQ multiplex PCR, while TCRdb's copy carries only in-frame clones and drops some. Seen here are 75,000 to 90,000 clones, roughly 89% observed once, and the top ten hold 7% to 7.5%. This record belongs to a study of identifying expanded T cells in peripheral blood. Germline-derived CDR1 and CDR2 are MNHEY and SMNVEV (reference sequence). This CDR3 is built from 15 residues. V gave up 3 bases and J gave up 4 bases, with 13 bases separating them. The chain links TRBV27 to TRBJ1-5, with no clear D. Sequencing was carried out using blood. The receptor's source is a person aged 18 to 75 in good health. The CDR3 sequence: CASSFAAGVNQPQHF. The DNA for the CDR3 is TGTGCCAGCAGTTTCGCCGCTGGGGTTAATCAGCCCCAGCATTTT.